Presented here are 32 T cell receptor beta chains from one specimen sequenced in a study of monozygotic twins with inflammatory bowel disease. For each CDR3 protein, TCRdb gives one entry from its re-call of the 5' RACE reads, without DNA. The sample table sets out 40,000 to 45,000 distinct CDR3 sequences. Sequencing input: blood. These receptors came from a human donor with ulcerative colitis or Crohn's disease, or a healthy co-twin of an affected twin (not recorded which).

The CDR3 spells CSARRTGGEQYF. The rearrangement joins TRBV20-1 to TRBJ2-7; the TRBD1 assignment by TCRdb is unverifiable without DNA. From germline, CDR1 is DFQATT and CDR2 SNEGSKA (reference sequence). CDR3 length equals 12 residues.

This rearrangement joins TRBV20-1 to TRBJ1-1; as DNA is missing, the TRBD1 call by TCRdb cannot be tested. CDR1 and CDR2 from the germline V gene are DFQATT and SNEGSKA (reference sequence). CDR3 length equals 15 residues. The CDR3 sequence: CSASDLTGYRGEAFF.

The chain links TRBV7-2 to TRBJ2-4; the D gene TCRdb calls, TRBD1, cannot be checked with no DNA. The CDR3 has 14 amino acids. The germline V gene encodes CDR1 SGHTA and CDR2 FQGNSA. The CDR3 loop reads CASSLGGKRNIQYF.

This rearrangement joins TRBV3-1 to TRBJ1-3; as DNA is missing, the TRBD1 call by TCRdb cannot be tested. The length of the CDR3 is 15 residues. CDR1 is LGHDT, CDR2 YNNKEL, per germline (reference sequence). The CDR3 region is CASSQDGTGRNTIYF. Combining the CDR3 with reference TRBV3-1 and TRBJ1-3 gives the whole variable domain DTAVSQTPKYLVTQMGNDKSIKCEQNLGHDTMYWYKQDSKKFLKIMFSYNNKELIINETVPNRFSPKSPDKAHLNLHINSLELGDSAVYFCASSQDGTGRNTIYFGEGSWLTVV.

This sequence joins TRBV19 and TRBJ2-4. The germline CDR1 and CDR2 sequences are LNHDA and SQIVND (reference sequence). The CDR3 sequence is 16 residues long. CDR3: CASSMGLGIAKNIQYF.

This rearrangement joins TRBV11-2 to TRBJ2-7; TCRdb outputs TRBD1, but without DNA this stays unchecked. Germline V gene sequence: CDR1 SGHAT, CDR2 FQNNGV. CDR3 length: 15 residues. CDR3 amino acids: CASSPTGGDSYEQYF. Drawing the rest from reference TRBV11-2 and TRBJ2-7, the complete variable domain is EAGVAQSPRYKIIEKRQSVAFWCNPISGHATLYWYQQILGQGPKLLIQFQNNGVVDDSQLPKDRFSAERLKGVDSTLKIQPAKLEDSAVYLCASSPTGGDSYEQYFGPGTRLTVT.

V gene TRBV5-1 combines with J gene TRBJ2-6. This CDR3 region has 17 residues. Germline CDR1 and CDR2: SGHRS and YFSETQ. CDR3 sequence reads: CASSLNSRASGANVLTF. Full variable domain (rest looked up from reference TRBV5-1 and TRBJ2-6): KAGVTQTPRYLIKTRGQQVTLSCSPISGHRSVSWYQQTPGQGLQFLFEYFSETQRNKGNFPGRFSGRQFSNSRSEMNVSTLELGDSALYLCASSLNSRASGANVLTFGAGSRLTVL.

This chain joins TRBV6-5 and TRBJ2-7. The germline V gene encodes CDR1 MNHEY and CDR2 SVGAGI. The CDR3 sequence is 14 residues long. The chain's CDR3 is CASSSPWQAGEQYF.

The genes are TRBV20-1 and TRBJ2-3; the D call from TCRdb, TRBD2, cannot be confirmed without DNA. CDR3 length: 13 amino acids. Germline V CDR1 and CDR2: DFQATT, SNEGSKA (reference sequence). The CDR3 loop is CSALSGGTDTQYF.

This chain joins TRBV28 and TRBJ1-4. CDR1 and CDR2 from the germline V gene are MDHEN and SYDVKM. The CDR3 runs 18 residues. The CDR3 is CASSLGGGASSGRKTVFF.

The chain uses TRBV20-1 and TRBJ2-7. CDR1 is DFQATT and CDR2 is SNEGSKA in the germline V gene (reference sequence). This CDR3 is built from 11 residues. This CDR3 reads CSARTTYEQYF.

The chain links TRBV7-2 to TRBJ2-1; TCRdb indicates TRBD1, and absent DNA this call remains unverified. Germline V lookup: CDR1 SGHTA, CDR2 FQGNSA. The CDR3 is made up of 15 amino acids. CDR3 in amino acids: CASSLQGTVDYEQFF.

V and J are TRBV27 and TRBJ2-7; checking the TCRdb D call of TRBD2 is not possible without DNA. Germline V CDR1 and CDR2: MNHEY, SMNVEV (reference sequence). The length of the CDR3 is 15 residues. The CDR3 region is CASTSGTSGSYEQYF.

The rearrangement links TRBV5-1 to TRBJ2-4; TCRdb's D gene call, TRBD1, goes unchecked for lack of DNA. Germline values: CDR1 SGHRS, CDR2 YFSETQ. The CDR3 is 18 residues long. CDR3 sequence: CASSLAPTGGTAKNIQYF.

The chain uses TRBV2 and TRBJ1-5. CDR1 is SNHLY, CDR2 FYNNEI, per germline. This CDR3 is 13 amino acids long. CDR3 sequence reads: CASSWGINQPQHF.

The CDR3 reads CASSFQGGDYGYTF. J is TRBJ1-2 and V is TRBV5-1; absent DNA, TCRdb's TRBD1 call cannot be checked. The CDR3 spans 14 residues. Germline CDR1 SGHRS, CDR2 YFSETQ.

The rearrangement uses TRBV20-1 and TRBJ2-5; TCRdb picks TRBD1, but there is no DNA to check that call. This CDR3 spans 13 amino acids. CDR1 DFQATT and CDR2 SNEGSKA come from the germline V gene (reference sequence). The CDR3 loop reads CSASPRAGETQYF.

The chain joins TRBV10-3 to TRBJ1-5. CDR1 is ENHRY and CDR2 is SYGVKD in the germline V gene. The CDR3 covers 13 residues. The CDR3 loop is CAISPEAAQPQHF.

The rearrangement joins TRBV7-2 to TRBJ1-4. Germline lookup yields CDR1 SGHTA and CDR2 FQGNSA. The CDR3 length is 15 residues. The CDR3 sequence: CASSGTLRTNEKLFF.

This chain connects TRBV5-4 to TRBJ2-3. CDR1 is SGHNT, CDR2 YYREEE, per germline (reference sequence). This CDR3 has 14 amino acids. The CDR3 protein is CASSFRLGADTQYF.

This chain connects TRBV11-3 to TRBJ2-5; TCRdb's assignment of TRBD2 cannot be checked, as there is no DNA. CDR1 is SGHNT and CDR2 is YENEEA in the germline V gene. CDR3 size: 14 residues. CDR3 amino acids: CASSPSRSQETQYF.

CDR3 loop: CASSLRVVVTEAFF. The chain uses TRBV28 and TRBJ1-1; the D call from TCRdb, TRBD1, cannot be confirmed without DNA. CDR1 and CDR2 from the germline V gene are MDHEN and SYDVKM. This CDR3 contains 14 residues.

J is TRBJ1-1 and V is TRBV6-5; TCRdb's D call, TRBD1, is unchecked because there is no DNA. In germline, CDR1 is MNHEY, CDR2 SVGAGI. CDR3 length: 16 amino acids. CDR3 residues: CASSSPGTGGYTEAFF.

This chain uses TRBV4-2 with TRBJ1-5. The CDR3 totals 15 residues. Per the germline V gene, CDR1 is LGHNA and CDR2 is YNFKEQ. The CDR3 here is CASSQDGQRDQPQHF.

This rearrangement joins TRBV11-2 to TRBJ2-5; with no DNA, the TCRdb D assignment of TRBD1 cannot be verified. The germline gives CDR1 SGHAT, CDR2 FQNNGV. This CDR3 has 15 amino acids. CDR3 amino acids: CASSRRTGPQETQYF. Using reference TRBV11-2 and TRBJ2-5 for the parts outside the CDR3, the full variable domain is EAGVAQSPRYKIIEKRQSVAFWCNPISGHATLYWYQQILGQGPKLLIQFQNNGVVDDSQLPKDRFSAERLKGVDSTLKIQPAKLEDSAVYLCASSRRTGPQETQYFGPGTRLLVL.

CDR3 amino acids: CSARESGMNNSPLHF. This chain joins TRBV20-1 and TRBJ1-6; TCRdb selects TRBD1, and the lack of DNA leaves this call unchecked. Germline CDR1 reads DFQATT; CDR2 reads SNEGSKA (reference sequence). The length of the CDR3 is 15 residues.

The V gene is TRBV12-3 or TRBV12-4, the J gene TRBJ1-2; absent DNA, TCRdb's TRBD1 call cannot be checked. The CDR3 runs 12 residues. CDR3 protein: CASSLAGGRYTF.

The rearrangement joins TRBV11-2 to TRBJ2-3; TCRdb's D gene call, TRBD2, goes unchecked for lack of DNA. CDR1 and CDR2 from the germline V gene are SGHAT and FQNNGV. This CDR3 is built from 16 residues. CDR3 protein: CASSLEGGGRTDTQYF.

The CDR3 protein is CASSGGFNYGYTF. The chain combines TRBV2 with TRBJ1-2. Germline V gives CDR1 SNHLY, CDR2 FYNNEI. There are 13 residues in the CDR3. Combining the CDR3 with reference TRBV2 and TRBJ1-2 gives the whole variable domain EPEVTQTPSHQVTQMGQEVILRCVPISNHLYFYWYRQILGQKVEFLVSFYNNEISEKSEIFDDQFSVERPDGSNFTLKIRSTKLEDSAMYFCASSGGFNYGYTFGSGTRLTVV.

The CDR3 region is CASKRDREQETQYF. The chain carries TRBV28 and TRBJ2-5; TCRdb proposes TRBD1, but this gene call is untestable without DNA. Germline V gives CDR1 MDHEN, CDR2 SYDVKM. The CDR3 extends over 14 amino acids.

V is TRBV12-3 or TRBV12-4 and J is TRBJ1-1; TCRdb gives TRBD1 as the D gene, but with no DNA this cannot be confirmed. The CDR3 runs to 18 residues. CDR3 protein: CASRPPPRTGPVGTEAFF.

This CDR3 reads CAWSVEEDNEQFF. V and J are TRBV30 and TRBJ2-1; TCRdb reports TRBD2, a call that lacks DNA to check it against. There are 13 residues in the CDR3. In germline, CDR1 is GTSNPN, CDR2 SVGIG (reference sequence).